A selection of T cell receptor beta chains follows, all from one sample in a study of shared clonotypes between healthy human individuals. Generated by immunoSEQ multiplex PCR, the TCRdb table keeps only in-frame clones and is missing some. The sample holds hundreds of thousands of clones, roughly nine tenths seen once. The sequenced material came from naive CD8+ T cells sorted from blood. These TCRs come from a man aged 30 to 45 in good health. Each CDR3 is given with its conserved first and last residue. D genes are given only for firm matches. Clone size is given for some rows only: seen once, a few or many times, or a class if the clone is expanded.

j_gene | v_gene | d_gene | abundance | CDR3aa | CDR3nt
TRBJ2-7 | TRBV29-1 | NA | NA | CSVEGRPNGEQYF | TGCAGCGTTGAAGGGCGGCCAAACGGCGAGCAGTACTTC
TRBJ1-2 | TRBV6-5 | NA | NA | CASSWEQAGYGYTF | TGTGCCAGCAGTTGGGAACAGGCCGGTTATGGCTACACCTTC
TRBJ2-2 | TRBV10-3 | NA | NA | CAISESGYTGELFF | TGTGCCATCAGTGAGTCCGGCTACACCGGGGAGCTGTTTTTT
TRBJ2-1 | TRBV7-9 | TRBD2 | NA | CASSFITSGIDYNEQFF | TGTGCCAGCAGCTTTATTACTAGCGGGATAGACTACAATGAGCAGTTCTTC
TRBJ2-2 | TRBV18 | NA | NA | CASCASRAGELFF | TGTGCCAGCTGCGCCTCGCGGGCTGGGGAGCTGTTTTTT
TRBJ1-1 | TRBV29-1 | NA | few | CSVKRMNTEAFF | TGCAGCGTTAAAAGGATGAACACTGAAGCTTTCTTT
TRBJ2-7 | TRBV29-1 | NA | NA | CSVEDRQDEFYEQYF | TGCAGCGTTGAAGACCGACAGGACGAGTTCTACGAGCAGTACTTC
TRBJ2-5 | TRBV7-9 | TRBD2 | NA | CASSLYSGSIETQYF | TGTGCCAGCAGCCTTTATAGCGGGAGTATAGAGACCCAGTACTTC
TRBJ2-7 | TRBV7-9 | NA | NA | CASKEGQAYEQYF | TGTGCCAGCAAGGAGGGTCAAGCCTACGAGCAGTACTTC
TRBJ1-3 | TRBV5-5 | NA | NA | CASSLEGSSGNTIYF | TGTGCCAGCAGCTTGGAGGGGAGCTCTGGAAACACCATATATTTT
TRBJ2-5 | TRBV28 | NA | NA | CASSPWGQEETQYF | TGTGCCAGCAGCCCATGGGGGCAGGAAGAGACCCAGTACTTC
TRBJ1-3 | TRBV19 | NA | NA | CASSIDRSTGNTIYF | TGTGCCAGTAGTATCGACAGATCTACTGGAAACACCATATATTTT
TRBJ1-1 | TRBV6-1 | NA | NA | CASSEIVSVRSTEAFF | TGTGCCAGCAGTGAAATTGTGTCGGTTCGGAGCACTGAAGCTTTCTTT
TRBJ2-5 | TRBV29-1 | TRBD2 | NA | CSVEDHRAVAGGPVGETQYF | TGCAGCGTTGAAGATCATCGGGCGGTGGCGGGAGGGCCGGTTGGAGAGACCCAGTACTTC
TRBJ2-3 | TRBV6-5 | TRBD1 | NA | CAITGDRGTDTQYF | TGTGCCATCACCGGGGACAGGGGGACAGATACGCAGTATTTT
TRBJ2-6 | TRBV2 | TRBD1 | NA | CASLGTGVLVSSGANVLTF | TGTGCCAGCCTAGGGACAGGGGTGCTCGTTAGCTCTGGGGCCAACGTCCTGACTTTC
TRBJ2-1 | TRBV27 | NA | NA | CASSPFYPHNEQFF | TGTGCCAGCAGCCCCTTCTATCCCCACAATGAGCAGTTCTTC
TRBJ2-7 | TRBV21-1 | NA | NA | CASSNTGTGVEQYF | TGTGCCAGCAGCAACACCGGGACAGGGGTCGAGCAGTACTTC
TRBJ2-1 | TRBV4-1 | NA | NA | CASSQISGVGVWQFF | TGCGCCAGCAGCCAAATCTCGGGAGTAGGGGTATGGCAGTTCTTC
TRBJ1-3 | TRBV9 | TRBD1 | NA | CASSRSGQGNTIYF | TGTGCCAGCAGCAGATCGGGACAGGGAAACACCATATATTTT
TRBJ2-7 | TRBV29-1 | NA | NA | CSAKVRIGYEQYF | TGCAGCGCCAAGGTGCGAATCGGCTACGAGCAGTACTTC
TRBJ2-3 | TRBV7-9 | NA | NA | CASSTEQGGKADTQYF | TGTGCCAGCTCCACAGAACAGGGTGGTAAGGCAGATACGCAGTATTTT
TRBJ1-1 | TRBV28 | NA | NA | CASNQGGARTEAFF | TGTGCCAGCAACCAAGGGGGGGCAAGAACTGAAGCTTTCTTT
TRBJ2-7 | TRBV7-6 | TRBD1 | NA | CASTLFGDRDHEQYF | TGTGCCAGCACCCTATTCGGGGACAGGGACCACGAGCAGTACTTC
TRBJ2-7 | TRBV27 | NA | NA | CASSSGTFLGHEQYF | TGTGCCAGCAGTTCAGGGACATTTTTGGGTCACGAGCAGTACTTC
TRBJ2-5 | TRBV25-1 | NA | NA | CASSEYGEETQYF | TGTGCCAGCAGTGAATACGGGGAAGAGACCCAGTACTTC
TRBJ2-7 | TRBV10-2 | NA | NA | CASAGEEGASYEQYF | TGCGCCAGCGCCGGCGAAGAAGGGGCGTCCTACGAGCAGTACTTC
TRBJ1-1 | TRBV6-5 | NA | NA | CASSYIGPDTEAFF | TGTGCCAGCAGTTACATCGGACCCGATACTGAAGCTTTCTTT
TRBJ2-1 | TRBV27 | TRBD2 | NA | CASCRGTSGSNEQFF | TGTGCCAGCTGTCGAGGGACTAGCGGGAGTAATGAGCAGTTCTTC
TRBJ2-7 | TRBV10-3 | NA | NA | CAISGSSYEQYF | TGTGCCATCTCAGGGTCCTCCTACGAGCAGTACTTC
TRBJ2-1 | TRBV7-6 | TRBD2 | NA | CASSASGSGEQFF | TGTGCCAGCAGCGCCAGCGGGAGTGGTGAGCAGTTCTTC
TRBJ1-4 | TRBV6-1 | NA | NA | CASRGLRGAIEKLFF | TGTGCCAGCAGGGGCCTTAGGGGGGCTATTGAAAAACTGTTTTTT
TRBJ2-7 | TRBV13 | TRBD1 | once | CASSLGQGDYEQYF | TGTGCCAGCAGCCTGGGACAGGGGGACTACGAGCAGTACTTC
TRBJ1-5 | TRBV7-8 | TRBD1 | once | CASSLGGGTGGSQHF | TGTGCCAGCAGCTTAGGGGGCGGGACAGGGGGTTCCCAGCATTTT
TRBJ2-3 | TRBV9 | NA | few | CASSVHGDGDTQYF | TGTGCCAGCAGCGTACACGGTGACGGAGATACGCAGTATTTT
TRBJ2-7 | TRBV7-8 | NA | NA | CASSPPTGPYEQYF | TGTGCCAGCAGCCCGCCGACAGGCCCCTACGAGCAGTACTTC
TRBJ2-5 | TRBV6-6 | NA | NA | CASHIGGETQYF | TGTGCCAGCCATATCGGGGGAGAGACCCAGTACTTC
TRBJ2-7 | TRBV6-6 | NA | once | CASSYPGTPYEQYF | TGTGCCAGCAGTTACCCCGGGACCCCCTACGAGCAGTACTTC
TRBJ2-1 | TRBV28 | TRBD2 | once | CASSLGTSARDEQFF | TGTGCCAGCAGTTTAGGGACTAGCGCTCGGGATGAGCAGTTCTTC
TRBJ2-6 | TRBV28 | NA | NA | CASSLLGEGRSPSSGANVLTF | TGTGCCAGCAGTTTATTGGGGGAAGGACGTTCACCCAGCTCTGGGGCCAACGTCCTGACTTTC
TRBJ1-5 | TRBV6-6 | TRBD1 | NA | CASGQGSLQPQHF | TGTGCCAGCGGACAGGGCTCCCTTCAGCCCCAGCATTTT
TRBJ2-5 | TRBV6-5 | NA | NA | CASTLGWGETQYF | TGTGCCAGCACTTTAGGGTGGGGAGAGACCCAGTACTTC
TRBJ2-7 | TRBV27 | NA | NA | CASSPRTSYEQYF | TGTGCCAGCAGTCCCAGGACGTCCTACGAGCAGTACTTC
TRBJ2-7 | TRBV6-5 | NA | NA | CASSYSSSDEQYF | TGTGCCAGCAGTTACTCGAGTTCGGACGAGCAGTACTTC
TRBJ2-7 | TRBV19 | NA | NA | CASSISVMNEQYF | TGTGCCAGTAGTATCTCCGTAATGAACGAGCAGTACTTC
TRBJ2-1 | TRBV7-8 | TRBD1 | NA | CASSSRTGYNEQFF | TGTGCCAGCAGCTCAAGGACAGGTTACAATGAGCAGTTCTTC
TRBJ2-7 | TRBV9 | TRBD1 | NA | CASSEGQGFIYEQYF | TGTGCCAGCAGCGAAGGACAGGGTTTCATATACGAGCAGTACTTC
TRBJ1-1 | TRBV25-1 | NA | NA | CASSEYWGDTEAFF | TGTGCCAGCAGTGAATACTGGGGGGACACTGAAGCTTTCTTT
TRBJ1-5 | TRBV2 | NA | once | CASSEAGGQLSNQPQHF | TGTGCCAGCAGTGAAGCGGGCGGACAGCTTAGCAATCAGCCCCAGCATTTT
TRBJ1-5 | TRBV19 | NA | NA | CASSLITGINQPQHF | TGTGCCAGTAGTCTTATCACCGGGATCAATCAGCCCCAGCATTTT
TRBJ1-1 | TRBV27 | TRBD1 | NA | CASSFSHRGTEAFF | TGTGCCAGCAGTTTTAGCCACAGGGGGACTGAAGCTTTCTTT
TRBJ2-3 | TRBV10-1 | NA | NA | CASSPGATSTDTQYF | TGCGCCAGCAGCCCCGGGGCAACTAGCACAGATACGCAGTATTTT
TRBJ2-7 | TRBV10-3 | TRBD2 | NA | CAISLAGAYEQYF | TGTGCCATCAGTCTAGCGGGGGCCTACGAGCAGTACTTC
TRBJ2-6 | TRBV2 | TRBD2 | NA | CASSPGGSGANVLTF | TGTGCCAGCTCACCGGGGGGCTCTGGGGCCAACGTCCTGACTTTC